Described below is a single TCR beta chain sequence and its context. Its specificity is unknown. These data belong to a study of cytomegalovirus exposure and HLA in healthy donors. Study-wide results and caveats: Later genetic work tied a missense DCLRE1C variant to beta-chain V and J trimming. For most subjects, TCR beta sequences were reported to predict HLA-A and HLA-B alleles with accuracy. Several of the most significant clusters were apparently associated with common viral pathogens in a later analysis.

Primers for the PCR totalled 60 Vbeta and 13 Jbeta. Measured with immunoSEQ multiplex PCR; TCRdb has only the in-frame clones, and not every one. The data hold about 100,000 clones, with around 70% observed a single time. It was healthy bone marrow donors who served as donors. This CDR3 spans 12 amino acids. With V trimmed by 9 bases and J by 0 bases, 1 base remained unmatched. Per the germline V gene, CDR1 is MNHEY and CDR2 is SVGAGI. The TCR originated in a man between 35 and 55 years old in good health and CMV-seropositive. The genes are TRBV6-5 and TRBJ2-7; 8 bases match TRBD2. Sequencing input: PBMCs. The CDR3 loop is CASRGGSYEQYF. The CDR3 DNA is TGTGCCAGTCGGGGGGGCTCCTACGAGCAGTACTTC.